The 30 T cell receptor beta chains below were found in one sample sequenced in a study of blood T cell repertoires in COVID-19. The protocol was immunoSEQ multiplex PCR, while the TCRdb copy is restricted to in-frame clones and leaves out a portion. The table records 100,000 to 150,000 clones, 70% to 90% of them present only once. Input material: peripheral blood. All receptors derive from a woman older than 75 with acute or convalescent COVID-19.

This clone was found a few times. The chain is built from TRBV9 and TRBJ1-1; the D is unclear. V was clipped by 0 bases and J by 0 bases, with 6 bases between them. The CDR3 is 14 amino acids. Germline-derived CDR1 and CDR2 are SGDLS and YYNGEE. CDR3 in DNA: TGTGCCAGCAGCGTAGACATTATGAACACTGAAGCTTTCTTT. This sequence encodes CASSVDIMNTEAFF.

The rearrangement uses TRBV16 and TRBJ1-2; no definite D call. Trimming stripped 2 bases from V and 6 bases from J, with 7 bases between. The CDR3 extends over 12 amino acids. CDR1 KGHSY and CDR2 FQNENV come from the germline V gene. In DNA, the CDR3 is TGTGCCAGCAGCCAACGTCAGGATGGCTACACCTTC. It encodes CASSQRQDGYTF.

V gene TRBV11-3 combines with J gene TRBJ2-5; tentative D call: TRBD2 (6 bases). This CDR3 has 13 amino acids. V dropped 5 bases and J dropped 1 base, with 8 bases sitting between them. Germline CDR1 is SGHNT and CDR2 is YENEEA. In DNA, the CDR3 is TGTGCCAGCAGCAAACTAGCCCAAGAGACCCAGTACTTC. It translates to CASSKLAQETQYF.

The rearrangement uses TRBV6-9 and TRBJ2-1; tentatively, D is TRBD2 (6 bases). Germline CDR1 reads MNHGY; CDR2 reads SVAAGI. V lost 6 bases, J lost 7 bases, and 19 bases lay in between. The CDR3 runs to 15 residues. The chain's CDR3 is CASSHTSKLGNEQFF. The CDR3 coding sequence is TGTGCCAGCAGCCATACTAGCAAACTTGGTAATGAGCAGTTCTTC.

This chain uses TRBV28 with TRBJ2-6, with TRBD2 identical over 7 bases. The CDR3 has 15 residues. The junction had 1 base not matched to a gene; V was cut back by 3 bases and J by 2 bases. Germline CDR1 MDHEN, CDR2 SYDVKM. CDR3 DNA sequence: TGTGCCAGCAGTTTTGGGGGGGCTGGGGCCAACGTCCTGACTTTC. Its translation is CASSFGGAGANVLTF.

This chain joins TRBV7-9 and TRBJ2-5; the D gene is possibly TRBD2 (5 bases). The V end lost 1 base, the J end lost 5 bases, and 14 bases lay between the germline ends. Germline V CDR1 and CDR2: SEHNR, FQNEAQ (reference sequence). The length of the CDR3 is 15 residues. In nucleotides, the CDR3 is TGTGCCAGCAGCTTAGGTGGAGAGCGGACGGAGACCCAGTACTTC. This gives the protein CASSLGGERTETQYF.

The V gene is TRBV18, the J gene TRBJ1-5; 7 bases map to TRBD1. Germline CDR1 is KGHSH and CDR2 is LQKENI. Germline trimming cut 3 bases from V and 0 bases from J; bases unmatched to any gene: 2. This CDR3 contains 15 residues. CDR3 nucleotides: TGTGCCAGCTCACCGGGACAGAGTAGCAATCAGCCCCAGCATTTT. This gives the protein CASSPGQSSNQPQHF.

The chain combines TRBV7-2 with TRBJ2-3, with TRBD2 identical over 12 bases. CDR3 length: 17 amino acids. CDR1 and CDR2 from the germline V gene are SGHTA and FQGNSA. J lost 1 base, V lost 2 bases, and 4 bases had no gene match. CDR3 residues: CASSLLAGGLGTDTQYF. For the CDR3, the DNA is TGTGCCAGCAGCTTACTAGCGGGGGGGCTGGGCACAGATACGCAGTATTTT. Based on the CDR3 plus reference TRBV7-2 and TRBJ2-3, the full variable domain is GAGVSQSPSNKVTEKGKDVELRCDPISGHTALYWYRQSLGQGLEFLIYFQGNSAPDKSGLPSDRFSAERTGGSVSTLTIQRTQQEDSAVYLCASSLLAGGLGTDTQYFGPGTRLTVL.

The chain combines TRBV4-1 with TRBJ1-6; TRBD1 matches 8 bases. Germline loops: CDR1 MGHRA, CDR2 YSYEKL. CDR3 length: 14 amino acids. With V trimmed by 0 bases and J by 9 bases, 1 base remained unmatched. CDR3 sequence: CASSQDQGASPLHF. CDR3 sequence (DNA): TGCGCCAGCAGCCAAGATCAGGGGGCTTCACCCCTCCACTTT.

The V gene is TRBV27, the J gene TRBJ2-5; D is possibly TRBD2 (7 bases). V lost 2 bases and J 2 bases, leaving 12 bases between the germline ends. This CDR3 contains 15 residues. In germline, CDR1 is MNHEY, CDR2 SMNVEV (reference sequence). The CDR3 is CASSLGAGAQETQYF. In nucleotides, the CDR3 is TGTGCCAGCAGTTTAGGGGCGGGGGCACAAGAGACCCAGTACTTC.

The genes are TRBV11-2 and TRBJ2-3, with D possibly being TRBD2 (6 bases). The germline V gene has CDR1 SGHAT and CDR2 FQNNGV. Trimming left V 3 bases short and J 4 bases short, with 14 bases between. The CDR3 sequence is 15 residues long. CDR3 residues: CASSLISGGADTQYF. The DNA of the CDR3 is TGTGCCAGCAGCTTGATATCCGGCGGGGCAGATACGCAGTATTTT.

With regard to this clone: At one boundary the junction diverges from the germline segment, which might be a read error. The same CDR3 can be traced to other DNA sequences in this sample. The chain is built from TRBV15 and TRBJ1-1, with D tentatively TRBD1 (5 bases). Germline CDR1 and CDR2: LNHNV and YYDKDF (reference sequence). The CDR3 consists of 15 residues. This CDR3 is CATSRGGRASTEAFF. CDR3 DNA sequence: TGTGCCACTAGCAGAGGTGGCAGGGCGAGTACTGAAGCTTTCTTT.

V usage is TRBV6-2 or TRBV6-3 and J usage is TRBJ2-1; weak D call: TRBD1 (5 bases). Germline V gene sequence: CDR1 MNHEY, CDR2 SVGEGT. The ends were cut back, 5 bases at V and 7 bases at J, with 18 bases in the middle. The CDR3 covers 15 residues. CDR3 region: CASSITDIGYNEQFF. The CDR3 DNA reads as TGTGCCAGCAGTATCACGGACATCGGATATAATGAGCAGTTCTTC.

In this sample, this clone turned up once. V is TRBV10-2 and J is TRBJ2-1; the D is unclear. This CDR3 contains 12 residues. Germline V gives CDR1 WSHSY, CDR2 SAAADI. The V gene lost 6 bases and the J gene lost 7 bases, with 10 bases spanning the gap. The DNA for the CDR3 is TGCGCCAGCAGCCACCAGATGAATGAGCAGTTCTTC. Protein product: CASSHQMNEQFF.

This chain joins TRBV28 and TRBJ2-1; D unclear. There are 13 residues in the CDR3. V shed 2 bases and J shed 9 bases, with 11 bases lying between them. Germline V gives CDR1 MDHEN, CDR2 SYDVKM. The CDR3 loop reads CASSLRSQSEQFF. The CDR3 DNA follows: TGTGCCAGCAGTTTACGGTCCCAATCTGAGCAGTTCTTC.

V and J are TRBV7-3 and TRBJ2-7; 11 bases agree with TRBD1. CDR1 SGHTA and CDR2 FQGTGA come from the germline V gene. CDR3 length: 13 amino acids. J gave up 6 bases and V 2 bases, and 0 bases lay outside the gene matches. The chain's CDR3 is CASSLGTGGEQYF. The CDR3 bases are TGTGCCAGCAGCTTAGGGACAGGGGGCGAGCAGTACTTC.

The chain uses TRBV5-1 and TRBJ2-2; TRBD2 matches 12 bases. The V gene's germline CDR1 is SGHRS and CDR2 YFSETQ. This CDR3 is 15 amino acids long. The trim removed 1 base at V and 9 bases at J, leaving 4 bases unmatched. CDR3 nucleotides: TGCGCCAGCAGCTTGCTAGCGGGAGGGAAACGGGAGCTGTTTTTT. Protein product: CASSLLAGGKRELFF.

The chain is built from TRBV11-2 and TRBJ2-2; 9 nucleotides match TRBD2. J was trimmed by 0 bases and V by 1 base; bases with no gene match: 3. Per germline, CDR1 SGHAT and CDR2 FQNNGV. There are 17 residues in the CDR3. The CDR3 region has the DNA TGTGCCAGCAGCTTAGCGGGACTAGCTTCGAACACCGGGGAGCTGTTTTTT. This encodes CASSLAGLASNTGELFF.

The gene calls are TRBV27 and TRBJ2-3, with D perhaps TRBD1 (6 bases). The germline CDR1 and CDR2 sequences are MNHEY and SMNVEV (reference sequence). V was shortened by 2 bases and J by 1 base, with 13 bases between the two germline ends. The CDR3 sequence is 16 residues long. The CDR3 sequence is CASSLRTAERTDTQYF. The CDR3 bases are TGTGCCAGCAGTTTACGGACAGCCGAGCGCACAGATACGCAGTATTTT.

J is TRBJ2-2 and V is TRBV7-2; weak D call: TRBD1 (6 bases). Trimming removed 1 base from V and 1 base from J, with 7 bases in between. The V gene's germline CDR1 is SGHTA and CDR2 FQGNSA. CDR3 length: 15 residues. CDR3 DNA sequence: TGTGCCAGCAGCTTAGGAGGGGGGAACACCGGGGAGCTGTTTTTT. This encodes CASSLGGGNTGELFF.

The chain combines TRBV6-4 with TRBJ1-6, with 9 bases fitting TRBD1. The CDR3 is 14 amino acids. Looked up from germline, CDR1 is MRHNA and CDR2 is SNTAGT. Trimming took 6 bases from V and 9 from J; bases not matched to a gene: 6. The CDR3: CASREGQGGSPLHF. The CDR3 DNA follows: TGTGCCAGCAGGGAGGGACAGGGAGGTTCACCCCTCCACTTT.

This chain links TRBV7-9 with TRBJ1-1; D uncertain. The germline V gene has CDR1 SEHNR and CDR2 FQNEAQ (reference sequence). The CDR3 runs 14 residues. V was cut by 1 base and J by 9 bases, with 15 bases left in between. DNA of the CDR3: TGTGCCAGCAGCTTAGGAACCGTCGCGGGGAAAGCTTTCTTT. Translating gives CASSLGTVAGKAFF.

V and J are TRBV6-5 and TRBJ1-1, with 8 positions matching TRBD1. Germline values: CDR1 MNHEY, CDR2 SVGAGI. J gave up 0 bases and V 6 bases, and 6 bases lay outside the gene matches. This CDR3 spans 15 amino acids. As DNA, the CDR3 is TGTGCCAGCAGGCAGACAGGGGTGGTGAACACTGAAGCTTTCTTT. It yields the protein CASRQTGVVNTEAFF.

This clone was seen once. V usage is TRBV5-1 and J usage is TRBJ2-1; the D is unclear. CDR3 length: 13 residues. Germline V CDR1 and CDR2: SGHRS, YFSETQ. V shed 2 bases and J shed 8 bases, with 11 bases lying between them. CDR3 in DNA: TGCGCCAGCAGCTTTAGCTCCCTCGATGAGCAGTTCTTC. Its translation is CASSFSSLDEQFF.

V usage is TRBV28 and J usage is TRBJ2-1; 7 bases map to TRBD1. J lost 8 bases, V lost 3 bases, and 7 bases had no gene match. The germline gives CDR1 MDHEN, CDR2 SYDVKM. This CDR3 spans 14 amino acids. CDR3: CASSFGYQGDEQFF. Written as DNA, the CDR3 is TGTGCCAGCAGTTTTGGCTATCAGGGGGATGAGCAGTTCTTC.

CDR3 nucleotide sequence: TGTGCCAGCAGCGTAGCCGCAGATCTAGCCAAAAACATTCAGTACTTC. Translation gives CASSVAADLAKNIQYF. The J gene is TRBJ2-4, the V gene TRBV9, with D hard to call. The V end was cut by 0 bases, the J end by 0 bases, with 10 bases between. Per germline, CDR1 SGDLS and CDR2 YYNGEE. The CDR3 has 16 amino acids.

This clone has just one count. V and J are TRBV11-2 and TRBJ2-7, with 9 positions matching TRBD2. V shed 2 bases, J shed 6 bases, and the junction held 14 bases outside the gene matches. The germline CDR1 and CDR2 sequences are SGHAT and FQNNGV. CDR3 size: 17 residues. The CDR3 loop is CASSLRLAGQGGGEQYF. As DNA, the CDR3 is TGTGCCAGCAGCTTAAGGCTAGCGGGACAAGGGGGGGGCGAGCAGTACTTC.

The J gene is TRBJ2-3, the V gene TRBV7-6; TRBD2 is a possible D gene (6 bases). This CDR3 region has 16 residues. The V end lost 3 bases, the J end lost 0 bases, and 13 bases lay between the germline ends. Germline CDR1 SGHVS, CDR2 FNYEAQ. CDR3 sequence reads: CASSFSTRPSTDTQYF. DNA for the CDR3: TGTGCCAGCAGCTTCTCGACTAGACCTAGCACAGATACGCAGTATTTT.

This clone was seen a few times. The chain couples TRBV6-5 to TRBJ1-6, with D uncertain. The CDR3 consists of 13 residues. Germline V gene sequence: CDR1 MNHEY, CDR2 SVGAGI. The V and J ends lost 8 bases and 8 bases respectively, with 13 bases between them. CDR3 sequence (DNA): TGTGCCAGCTATCCTCGAGTGGATTCACCCCTCCACTTT. It yields the protein CASYPRVDSPLHF.

This rearrangement joins TRBV24-1 to TRBJ1-2, with D perhaps matching TRBD1 (6 bases). This CDR3 region has 15 residues. CDR1 and CDR2 from the germline V gene are KGHDR and SFDVKD. Trimming took 3 bases from V and 4 from J, leaving 14 bases between them. This CDR3 is CATSDADSVTYGYTF. The CDR3 DNA is TGTGCCACCAGTGATGCGGACAGCGTAACCTATGGCTACACCTTC.